These T cell receptor beta chains were read from a single sample in a study of blood T cells in healthy people across ages. A single record per CDR3 protein comes from TCRdb applying MiXCR to the 5' RACE reads. In the table there are about 720,000 distinct CDR3 sequences, about 20% of which are singletons. Sequenced material: blood. All receptors come from a man aged 70 or older in good health. Both conserved end residues are part of each CDR3. The D gene is left open where the match is weak. Size is stated for part of the rows, as once, few or many counts, or as a class when the clone is expanded.

cdr3_nt cdr3_aa j_call d_call v_call clone_size
TGTGCCAGCAGCCCCGGGACAGGGCCACTGTATGGCTACACCTTC CASSPGTGPLYGYTF TRBJ1-2 TRBD1 TRBV12-3/TRBV12-4 -
TGTGCCACCAGCAGAGAGCAGGGCCCGAGCTCTGGAAACACCATATATTTT CATSREQGPSSGNTIYF TRBJ1-3 - TRBV15 -
TGTGCCATCAGTGAGCGGGGCGGCAGCTCCTACAATGAGCAGTTCTTC CAISERGGSSYNEQFF TRBJ2-1 - TRBV10-3 few
TGCGCCAGCAGCTTGGGCGGTACCAGCGATGAGCAGTTCTTC CASSLGGTSDEQFF TRBJ2-1 - TRBV5-1 few
TGTGCCAGCAGTTACTCGAGACTAGGCTACAATGAGCAGTTCTTC CASSYSRLGYNEQFF TRBJ2-1 - TRBV6-2/TRBV6-3 few
TGCAGCGGCGAAAGGGGAACTGAAGCTTTCTTT CSGERGTEAFF TRBJ1-1 - TRBV29-1 -
TGCGCCAGCAGCGAGACTAGCGGGGGCTACGAGCAGTACTTC CASSETSGGYEQYF TRBJ2-7 TRBD2 TRBV10-2 -
TGCAGTGCTCCGGGGACTAGCGGCCGGAGCTCCTACAATGAGCAGTTCTTC CSAPGTSGRSSYNEQFF TRBJ2-1 TRBD2 TRBV20-1 -
TGTGCCAGCAGCCCAGGACAGGGAAAAAATACGCAGTATTTT CASSPGQGKNTQYF TRBJ2-3 TRBD1 TRBV12-3/TRBV12-4 few
TGTGCCAGCAGCTACCGGGACAGGCAATACGATGAGCAGTTCTTC CASSYRDRQYDEQFF TRBJ2-1 TRBD1 TRBV5-5 -
TGTGCCAGCGGGATGGAAGGATCCGGGGCGTTCTATAATTCACCCCTCCACTTT CASGMEGSGAFYNSPLHF TRBJ1-6 - TRBV6-1 once
TGCGCCAGCAGCTCCTCCGGGACAGGGATGCGAGAGACCCAGTACTTC CASSSSGTGMRETQYF TRBJ2-5 TRBD1 TRBV5-1 few
TGTGCCACCGGCGGTGGTCCTGACAATGAGCAGTTCTTC CATGGGPDNEQFF TRBJ2-1 - TRBV24-1 few
TGCGCCAGCAGCCGCGACAGGGGGGTATCCGAGCAGTACTTC CASSRDRGVSEQYF TRBJ2-7 TRBD1 TRBV5-1 few
TGTGCCAGCAGCTTATTAAACTACGAGCAGTACTTC CASSLLNYEQYF TRBJ2-7 - TRBV11-2 few
TGCAGCTTGGAGGCGGATTCCTACAATGAGCAGTTCTTC CSLEADSYNEQFF TRBJ2-1 - TRBV20-1 -
TGTGCCAGCAGTTATGGCATGGGGGGCCATGAGCAGTTCTTC CASSYGMGGHEQFF TRBJ2-1 - TRBV6-6 -
TGTGCCAGCAGCTTTGAGGGAGTAAGCACCGGGGAGCTGTTTTTT CASSFEGVSTGELFF TRBJ2-2 - TRBV5-5 many
TGTGCCAGCAGCAAGAGGGAGATACAAGAGACCCAGTACTTC CASSKREIQETQYF TRBJ2-5 - TRBV21-1 few
TGTGCCAGCAGCTTGGAGTATAGGGAGATTTGGAGCAATCAGCCCCAGCATTTT CASSLEYREIWSNQPQHF TRBJ1-5 - TRBV5-4 few
TGTGCCACCCGACCTTGGGACAGAGGCACAGATACGCAGTATTTT CATRPWDRGTDTQYF TRBJ2-3 TRBD1 TRBV19 -
TGTGCCAGCAGTTACTCGCCGCGTGCACCCCTCCACTTT CASSYSPRAPLHF TRBJ1-6 - TRBV6-5 few
TGTGCCAGCAGAGTGACAGGGGTTGGCGGCTACACCTTC CASRVTGVGGYTF TRBJ1-2 TRBD1 TRBV12-3/TRBV12-4 few
TGCAGTGCACCAGACAGGGGGTCACCCCTCCACTTT CSAPDRGSPLHF TRBJ1-6 TRBD1 TRBV20-1 -
TGTGCCAGCAGGGGGAGGATGGCTGGAAATAATTCACCCCTCCACTTT CASRGRMAGNNSPLHF TRBJ1-6 - TRBV27 -
TGTGCCAGCAGCTTTACCCCAGGATCGCGCGGCTACACCTTC CASSFTPGSRGYTF TRBJ1-2 - TRBV7-2 few
TGCAGTGCTACCGGGACTAGCGTCTACGAGCAGTACTTC CSATGTSVYEQYF TRBJ2-7 TRBD2 TRBV20-1 few
TGTGCCAGCAGTTTATCGAGGACCCGAAACTCCTACGAGCAGTACTTC CASSLSRTRNSYEQYF TRBJ2-7 - TRBV27 -
TGTGCCAGCAGTTACGGACTAGCGGTGACAGATACGCAGTATTTT CASSYGLAVTDTQYF TRBJ2-3 TRBD2 TRBV6-5 few
TGTGCCATCAGTGAGGGACTAGAGGTAAACGAGCAGTACTTC CAISEGLEVNEQYF TRBJ2-7 TRBD2 TRBV10-3 -
TGTGCCAGCAGACGCCCGGGCGTTAGCATTCAGTACTTC CASRRPGVSIQYF TRBJ2-4 - TRBV12-3/TRBV12-4 few
TGCGCCAGCAGCCAACAAAGGGCGGTCGGGGAGACCCAGTACTTC CASSQQRAVGETQYF TRBJ2-5 - TRBV4-1 -
TGTGCCAGCAGGAGCCCGCGGCCAGGATCCCATGGCTACACCTTC CASRSPRPGSHGYTF TRBJ1-2 - TRBV9 -
TGTGCCAGCAGTCATCCGGGACAAAAAGCCAAAAACATTCAGTACTTC CASSHPGQKAKNIQYF TRBJ2-4 - TRBV6-2/TRBV6-3 -
TGTGCCAGTAGTCGGACTAGCGGGAGGATCTACAATGAGCAGTTCTTC CASSRTSGRIYNEQFF TRBJ2-1 TRBD2 TRBV19 -
TGTGCCAGCAGCACCAGGACAGGGCGAGAAGATGCGCAGTATTTT CASSTRTGREDAQYF TRBJ2-3 TRBD1 TRBV12-3/TRBV12-4 -
TGTGCCAGCAGTTTACGCGGGGTGGCCAACAATGAGCAGTTCTTC CASSLRGVANNEQFF TRBJ2-1 - TRBV12-3/TRBV12-4 few
TGTGCCAGCAGTGCTAGCACGGAGACCCAGTACTTC CASSASTETQYF TRBJ2-5 - TRBV2 medium-sized
TGCAGTGCTAGAGACCCTCGACTAGCGGGCCGCACAGGTACGCAGTATTTT CSARDPRLAGRTGTQYF TRBJ2-3 TRBD2 TRBV20-1 -
TGTGCCACCAGTGGGGACAGCGACGAGCAGTACTTC CATSGDSDEQYF TRBJ2-7 TRBD1 TRBV24-1 -
TGCAGTGCTAGAGATGTCCCGGGACAGATCTCACAGCCCCAGCATTTT CSARDVPGQISQPQHF TRBJ1-5 TRBD1 TRBV20-1 -